This T cell receptor beta chain was captured by sequencing in a study of T cell changes during pregnancy in multiple sclerosis (dated by TCRdb to 2018 to 2020). Regarding the study in general: The study examined how the T cell repertoire changed over the course of pregnancy in women with multiple sclerosis.

About this clone itself: It has no known antigen specificity. Within one base of it there is no much larger clone, and no base qualities were kept.

Receptors were amplified or captured by the immunoSEQ multiplex PCR assay. TCRdb re-hosts the immuneACCESS table, in-frame sequences only. Its copies lack some clones; in the studies checked, an unresolved V gene accounts for under half of them, and the cause for the rest is not known. Recorded for this sample are 65,000 to 95,000 clones; 94% of them occurred a single time. Roughly 0.93% of the sample comes from the top ten. The CDR3 goes from the cysteine to the phenylalanine over 15 residues. Of the read, only the CDR3 DNA is kept; its 45 bases are in frame from base 1. As encoded in the germline V gene, CDR1 is MNHEY while CDR2 is SVGAGI. At the junction V is shortened by 5 bases and J by 6 bases; bases outside the gene matches: 9.

Sequenced material: peripheral blood, taken in the second trimester of pregnancy. This receptor was obtained from a female donor in good health, enrolled as a control in a pregnancy study. The chain is encoded by TRBV6-5 joined to TRBJ2-4, with 8 bases matching TRBD2. The nucleotides read TGTGCCAGCAGTCCTCTAGCGGGCGAGGGAAACATTCAGTACTTC. Its coded protein is CASSPLAGEGNIQYF.